One and the same sample provided the 23 T cell receptor beta chains below, sequenced in a study of beta chain features in type 1 diabetes (dated by TCRdb to 2017 to 2018). Library method: the immunoSEQ multiplex PCR assay. The entire isolated RNA was reverse transcribed using the High Capacity cDNA Reverse Transcription Kit, and thus expressed TCRB transcripts were sequenced. The source is immuneACCESS, and TCRdb retained only in-frame sequences with V and J called. Part of the clones is not carried over; for the studies checked, unresolved V genes explain less than half of this, and the remainder is unexplained. The table for this sample lists around 300,000 clones; about 8% of them were counted only once. Of the sample, more than 0.9% is held by the ten largest clones. Sequences were obtained from central memory CD4+ T cells from blood. The receptors derive from a woman in her late teens or twenties in good health.

In this sample, this clone turned up a few times. The rearrangement joins TRBV2 to TRBJ2-7; D is possibly TRBD1 (6 bases). The CDR3 length is 14 residues. The germline gives CDR1 SNHLY, CDR2 FYNNEI. The ends were cut back, 4 bases at V and 4 bases at J, with 14 bases in the middle. CDR3 residues: CASSARTEYYEQYF. As DNA, the CDR3 is TGTGCCAGCAGTGCTAGGACAGAGTATTACGAGCAGTACTTC.

The V call is TRBV29-1, the J call TRBJ1-4; 9 bases fit TRBD1. Per the germline V gene, CDR1 is SQVTM and CDR2 is ANQGSEA. With 6 bases clipped from V and 2 bases from J, the junction kept 4 bases outside the gene matches. The CDR3 totals 14 residues. The CDR3 DNA follows: TGCAGCGTGCGGGACAGGGTCACTAATGAAAAACTGTTTTTT. Translating it yields CSVRDRVTNEKLFF. Using reference TRBV29-1 and TRBJ1-4 for the parts outside the CDR3, the full variable domain is SAVISQKPSRDICQRGTSLTIQCQVDSQVTMMFWYRQQPGQSLTLIATANQGSEATYESGFVIDKFPISRPNLTFSTLTVSNMSPEDSSIYLCSVRDRVTNEKLFFGSGTQLSVL.

This clone occurred a few times. The gene calls are TRBV7-9 and TRBJ1-3; D is possibly TRBD1 (5 bases). The CDR3 sequence is 15 residues long. The germline V gene encodes CDR1 SEHNR and CDR2 FQNEAQ (reference sequence). Trimming left V 0 bases short and J 0 bases short, with 6 bases between. The chain's CDR3 is CASSLAGRSGNTIYF. In nucleotides, the CDR3 is TGTGCCAGCAGCTTAGCGGGGCGCTCTGGAAACACCATATATTTT. The variable domain in full, completed from reference TRBV7-9 and TRBJ1-3, reads DTGVSQNPRHKITKRGQNVTFRCDPISEHNRLYWYRQTLGQGPEFLTYFQNEAQLEKSRLLSDRFSAERPKGSFSTLEIQRTEQGDSAMYLCASSLAGRSGNTIYFGEGSWLTVV.

This clone was observed a handful of times. The chain joins TRBV14 to TRBJ1-3; a weak D match, TRBD1 (6 bases). Per the germline V gene, CDR1 is SGHDN and CDR2 is FVKESK. V lost 2 bases and J 2 bases, leaving 7 bases between the germline ends. The CDR3 contains 14 residues. The CDR3 sequence is CASSQQGTGNTIYF. Here the CDR3 DNA reads TGTGCCAGCAGCCAACAGGGGACTGGAAACACCATATATTTT. The whole variable domain, remainder taken from reference TRBV14 and TRBJ1-3, is EAGVTQFPSHSVIEKGQTVTLRCDPISGHDNLYWYRRVMGKEIKFLLHFVKESKQDESGMPNNRFLAERTGGTYSTLKVQPAELEDSGVYFCASSQQGTGNTIYFGEGSWLTVV.

The chain links TRBV2 to TRBJ1-1; D is unresolved. Germline V gives CDR1 SNHLY, CDR2 FYNNEI. The V and J ends lost 4 bases and 1 base respectively, with 10 bases between them. The CDR3 totals 14 residues. The CDR3 loop reads CASSGRTANTEAFF. The CDR3 nucleotides are TGTGCCAGCAGTGGCCGTACAGCGAACACTGAAGCTTTCTTT.

This clone was seen a handful of times. The chain joins TRBV7-2 to TRBJ1-2; D is ambiguous. Trimming removed 6 bases at V and 6 bases at J, with 26 bases between. Per the germline V gene, CDR1 is SGHTA and CDR2 is FQGNSA. The CDR3 contains 17 residues. The DNA for the CDR3 is TGTGCCAGCAGTAAAGACCGGGAGTACCTCGGAGGGAATGGCTACACCTTC. Translating it yields CASSKDREYLGGNGYTF.

This clone was seen a few times. At the DNA level, this CDR3 is encoded by other sequences in the same sample as well. The V call is TRBV15, the J call TRBJ1-4; 7 positions agree with TRBD1. Germline assignment: CDR1 LNHNV and CDR2 YYDKDF (reference sequence). V shed 0 bases, J shed 5 bases, and the junction held 0 bases outside the gene matches. The CDR3 spans 14 residues. The CDR3 nucleotides are TGTGCCACCAGCAGAGACAGGGGGAATGAAAAACTGTTTTTT. This encodes CATSRDRGNEKLFF.

This clone appeared a few times. The V gene is TRBV7-2, the J gene TRBJ2-2; a possible D gene is TRBD2 (6 bases). V was pared by 0 bases and J by 2 bases, with 10 bases between. Germline V gene lookup returns CDR1 SGHTA and CDR2 FQGNSA. The CDR3 length is 16 residues. CDR3 DNA: TGTGCCAGCAGCTTAGCGCCGACTAGAAACACCGGGGAGCTGTTTTTT. It specifies CASSLAPTRNTGELFF.

The rearrangement uses TRBV2 and TRBJ2-1, with D uncertain. V gave up 8 bases and J gave up 5 bases, with 13 bases separating them. CDR1 is SNHLY, CDR2 FYNNEI, per germline. The CDR3 is made up of 13 amino acids. The CDR3 nucleotides are TGTGCCAGCGGAGTCGAGCGAAACAATGAGCAGTTCTTC. Amino acids: CASGVERNNEQFF.

This clone was seen more than once but under ten times. This chain joins TRBV5-5 and TRBJ2-5; the match to TRBD1 covers 10 bases. CDR1 SGHKS and CDR2 YYEKEE come from the germline V gene (reference sequence). V was clipped by 3 bases and J by 4 bases; unmatched bases: 3. The length of the CDR3 is 14 residues. The CDR3, as DNA: TGTGCCAGCAGCTCGACAGGGGGCGGAGAGACCCAGTACTTC. Translation: CASSSTGGGETQYF.

This clone appeared many times. The V gene is TRBV7-2, the J gene TRBJ2-2, with a tentative D call TRBD2 (6 bases). V dropped 5 bases and J dropped 1 base, with 11 bases sitting between them. This CDR3 is 15 amino acids long. The V gene's germline CDR1 is SGHTA and CDR2 FQGNSA. This CDR3 is CASSISGGNTGELFF. The CDR3 nucleotides are TGTGCCAGCAGCATATCCGGGGGGAACACCGGGGAGCTGTTTTTT.

This chain uses TRBV7-6 with TRBJ1-1, with 9 nucleotides matching TRBD1. Germline CDR1 SGHVS, CDR2 FNYEAQ. V lost 4 bases to trimming and J lost 7 bases; unmatched junction nucleotides: 7. The CDR3 runs 14 residues. The CDR3 spells CASSSEGDRDEAFF. As DNA, the CDR3 is TGTGCCAGCAGCTCCGAGGGGGACAGGGATGAAGCTTTCTTT.

This clone was observed at least ten times. The chain links TRBV6-5 to TRBJ2-4; D gene ambiguous. The V end lost 0 bases, the J end lost 0 bases, and 6 bases lay between the germline ends. The CDR3 runs to 15 residues. The germline V gene has CDR1 MNHEY and CDR2 SVGAGI. The CDR3 sequence is CASSYSTRAKNIQYF. CDR3 coding DNA: TGTGCCAGCAGTTACTCAACGCGAGCCAAAAACATTCAGTACTTC.

The J gene is TRBJ1-2, the V gene TRBV18; tentative D call: TRBD1 (6 bases). This CDR3 region has 12 residues. With 5 bases removed from V and 8 bases from J, the gap between germline ends came to 12 bases. Germline lookup yields CDR1 KGHSH and CDR2 LQKENI. This CDR3 reads CASSSVDRGYTF. The DNA of the CDR3 is TGTGCCAGCTCATCTGTCGACAGGGGCTACACCTTC.

Points on this clone: Mismatch with germline at one junction end may stem from a read error. This chain joins TRBV6-1 and TRBJ1-5, with TRBD1 matching 10 bases. From germline, CDR1 is MNHNS and CDR2 SASEGT. This CDR3 spans 15 amino acids. CDR3 bases: TGTGCCATCAGTGGGGGACAGGGGTTCAATCAGCCCCAGCATTTT. It yields the protein CAISGGQGFNQPQHF.

The V gene is TRBV7-9, the J gene TRBJ1-4; no definite D call. V was cut by 0 bases and J by 9 bases, with 2 bases left in between. The V gene's germline CDR1 is SEHNR and CDR2 FQNEAQ (reference sequence). The CDR3 extends over 11 amino acids. The CDR3 coding sequence is TGTGCCAGCAGCTTAGCCCAAAAACTGTTTTTT. Translation gives CASSLAQKLFF.

This clone has only a few counts. The chain has TRBV29-1 and TRBJ2-3, with D perhaps matching TRBD1 (5 bases). Between the trimmed V and J ends, which lost 7 bases and 1 base, there was a span of 12 bases. Germline V gene data show CDR1 as SQVTM and CDR2 as ANQGSEA. This CDR3 is 13 amino acids long. CDR3 region: CSATAGRTDTQYF. The DNA of the CDR3 is TGCAGCGCGACGGCAGGGCGCACAGATACGCAGTATTTT.

This clone showed up just a few times. V usage is TRBV9 and J usage is TRBJ2-5; D gene unclear. CDR3 size: 14 residues. The V end lost 0 bases, the J end lost 3 bases, and 9 bases lay between the germline ends. Germline-derived CDR1 and CDR2 are SGDLS and YYNGEE. The CDR3 reads CASSVGVGEETQYF. The CDR3 nucleotides are TGTGCCAGCAGCGTAGGGGTAGGCGAAGAGACCCAGTACTTC.

This clone was observed a handful of times. V and J are TRBV30 and TRBJ2-7, with D possibly being TRBD1 (5 bases). This CDR3 has 16 residues. Germline V CDR1 and CDR2: GTSNPN, SVGIG (reference sequence). Trimming cost V 0 bases and J 2 bases, with 17 bases left between them. CDR3 residues: CAWSVRRGVEPYEQYF. As DNA, the CDR3 is TGTGCCTGGAGTGTAAGAAGGGGCGTCGAACCCTACGAGCAGTACTTC.

The chain employs TRBV9 and TRBJ2-5; TRBD1 might be the D (6 bases). Germline-derived CDR1 and CDR2 are SGDLS and YYNGEE. The CDR3 loop spans 14 amino acids. V was clipped by 6 bases and J by 2 bases, with 14 bases between them. CDR3 in amino acids: CASNPTGWQETQYF. CDR3 in DNA: TGTGCCAGCAACCCTACAGGGTGGCAAGAGACCCAGTACTTC. Filled out from reference TRBV9 and TRBJ2-5, the complete variable domain reads DSGVTQTPKHLITATGQRVTLRCSPRSGDLSVYWYQQSLDQGLQFLIQYYNGEERAKGNILERFSAQQFPDLHSELNLSSLELGDSALYFCASNPTGWQETQYFGPGTRLLVL.

This clone was counted a few times. V is TRBV27 and J is TRBJ2-5, with D perhaps TRBD2 (5 bases). The V end was cut by 6 bases, the J end by 2 bases, with 16 bases between. Germline CDR1 is MNHEY and CDR2 is SMNVEV (reference sequence). The CDR3 sequence is 15 residues long. The CDR3 protein is CASSLDYAGQETQYF. As DNA, the CDR3 is TGTGCCAGCAGCTTAGACTATGCGGGTCAAGAGACCCAGTACTTC.

This clone was observed a few times. Within the sample, other DNA sequences also encode this same CDR3. This chain joins TRBV10-3 and TRBJ2-3; D is possibly TRBD1 (6 bases). The CDR3 extends over 14 amino acids. With 2 bases removed from V and 1 base from J, the gap between germline ends came to 7 bases. Looked up from germline, CDR1 is ENHRY and CDR2 is SYGVKD. CDR3 protein: CAISEAGGTDTQYF. Written as DNA, the CDR3 is TGTGCCATCAGTGAGGCAGGGGGCACAGATACGCAGTATTTT.

The sample holds many counts of this clone. The chain joins TRBV7-2 to TRBJ1-2; TRBD1 might be the D (5 bases). The CDR3 runs to 17 residues. Germline loops: CDR1 SGHTA, CDR2 FQGNSA. With 1 base removed from V and 1 base from J, the gap between germline ends came to 16 bases. Here the CDR3 DNA reads TGTGCCAGCAGCTTAGGGGGCGGAGGGTACTATAACTATGGCTACACCTTC. It encodes CASSLGGGGYYNYGYTF.